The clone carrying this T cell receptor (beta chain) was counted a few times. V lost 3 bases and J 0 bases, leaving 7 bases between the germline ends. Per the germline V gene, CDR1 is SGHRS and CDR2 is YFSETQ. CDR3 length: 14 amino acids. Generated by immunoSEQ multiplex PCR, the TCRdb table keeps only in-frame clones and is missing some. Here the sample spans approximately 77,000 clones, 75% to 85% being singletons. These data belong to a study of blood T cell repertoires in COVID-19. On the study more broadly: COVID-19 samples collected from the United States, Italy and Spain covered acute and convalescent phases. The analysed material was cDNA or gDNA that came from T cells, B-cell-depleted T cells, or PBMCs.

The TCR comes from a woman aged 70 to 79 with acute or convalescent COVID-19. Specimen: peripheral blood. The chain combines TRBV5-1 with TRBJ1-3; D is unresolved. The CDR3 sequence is CASSSLSSGNTIYF. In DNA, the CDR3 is TGCGCCAGCAGCTCCCTGAGCTCTGGAAACACCATATATTTT. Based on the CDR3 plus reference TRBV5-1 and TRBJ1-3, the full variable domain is KAGVTQTPRYLIKTRGQQVTLSCSPISGHRSVSWYQQTPGQGLQFLFEYFSETQRNKGNFPGRFSGRQFSNSRSEMNVSTLELGDSALYLCASSSLSSGNTIYFGEGSWLTVV.